Following are 22 T cell receptor beta chains from one sample sequenced in a study of T cells in Graves' hyperthyroidism and ophthalmopathy. The investigators amplified TCR beta CDR3 regions from RNA transcripts. First-round RT-PCR of the TCR CDR3 relied on the HTBI primer set. One entry per CDR3 protein, called by TCRdb with MiXCR from the multiplex PCR reads. The sample has about 570,000 distinct CDR3 sequences; around 45% are singletons. The sequencing sample was made of peripheral blood or thyroid tissue (not recorded which). The receptors were gathered from an adult woman with Graves' disease, either hyperthyroidism or ophthalmopathy (not recorded which).

Worth noting for this clonotype: The conserved final phenylalanine or tryptophan is absent from the CDR3, which likely points to a read error. Because the CDR3's place on the DNA is in doubt, the DNA is left out and the CDR3 is given as listed by TCRdb. The gene calls are TRBV2 and TRBJ1-3. The CDR3 has 10 amino acids, counting both end residues. Germline CDR1 reads SNHLY; CDR2 reads FYNNEI. This CDR3 is CASSEGRGGA.

The chain is built from TRBV7-3 and TRBJ2-2; 10 bases agree with TRBD1. The ends lost 5 bases at V and 4 bases at J; junction bases unmatched: 4. Germline CDR1 is SGHTA and CDR2 is FQGTGA. The CDR3 is 15 amino acids. CDR3 amino acids: CASSQTGGGTGELFF. The CDR3 bases are TGTGCCAGCAGCCAGACAGGGGGCGGCACCGGGGAGCTGTTTTTT.

Points on this clonotype: One end of the junction varies from germline; a read error may be responsible. The chain links TRBV5-8 to TRBJ1-4; unclear D gene. The length of the CDR3 is 15 residues. CDR1 and CDR2 from the germline V gene are SGHTS and YDEGEE. CDR3: CARSQPGTTNEKLFF. CDR3 DNA: TGCGCAAGAAGCCAGCCCGGTACAACTAATGAAAAACTGTTTTTT.

The V call is TRBV7-3, the J call TRBJ2-5, with a weak D call TRBD2 (6 bases). Trimming shortened V by 2 bases and J by 0 bases, and 10 bases separated the two germline ends. This CDR3 is built from 15 residues. CDR1 SGHTA and CDR2 FQGTGA come from the germline V gene. CDR3 bases: TGTGCCAGCAGCTTAGCGGGGTGGTACCAAGAGACCCAGTACTTC. It is translated as CASSLAGWYQETQYF.

For this clonotype: The junction departs from the called germline gene at one end, perhaps through a read error. The CDR3 here is CSVEITANTEAF. The CDR3 DNA reads TGCAGCGTTGAAATCACAGCGAACACTGAAGCTTTC. The chain is built from TRBV29-1 and TRBJ2-6; D gene uncertain. CDR1 and CDR2 (germline): SQVTM, ANQGSEA. The CDR3 extends over 12 amino acids.

J is TRBJ2-5 and V is TRBV20-1; 11 nucleotides line up with TRBD2. CDR3 size: 14 residues. V shed 2 bases and J 5 bases; nucleotides not matched to a gene: 4. The V gene's germline CDR1 is DFQATT and CDR2 SNEGSKA (reference sequence). CDR3 loop: CSARLSGGEETQYF. The CDR3 coding sequence is TGCAGTGCTAGACTTAGCGGGGGGGAGGAGACCCAGTACTTC.

A note on this clonotype: A read error may explain this, as a much larger clone is one base away. This sequence joins TRBV5-1 and TRBJ2-2, with 10 positions matching TRBD2. The CDR3 runs 16 residues. Germline CDR1 and CDR2: SGHRS and YFSETQ. V was clipped by 5 bases and J by 6 bases; unmatched bases: 10. CDR3 in DNA: TGCGCCAGCAGTTTTGAAATAGCGGGAGGAGCCGGGGAGCTGTTTTTT. Its protein is CASSFEIAGGAGELFF.

This clonotype has at least ten counts. The J gene is TRBJ2-7, the V gene TRBV5-6, with D unresolved. Per germline, CDR1 SGHDT and CDR2 YYEEEE. The CDR3 length is 17 residues. The V end was cut by 4 bases, the J end by 1 base, with 21 bases between. The chain's CDR3 is CASSHSPRHGVSYEQYF. The CDR3 DNA is TGTGCCAGCAGCCACTCCCCACGGCATGGGGTATCCTACGAGCAGTACTTC.

This clonotype has a count of ten or more. The CDR3 loop is CASSSGHGNYGYTF. The CDR3 DNA follows: TGTGCCAGTAGTTCGGGACACGGTAACTATGGCTACACCTTC. The J gene is TRBJ1-2, the V gene TRBV19, with D possibly TRBD1 on 6 matching bases. The CDR3 covers 14 residues. V gave up 5 bases and J gave up 1 base, with 11 bases separating them. Germline CDR1 reads LNHDA; CDR2 reads SQIVND (reference sequence).

The rearrangement uses TRBV10-3 and TRBJ2-5; TRBD2 is a possible D gene (5 bases). Per germline, CDR1 ENHRY and CDR2 SYGVKD. The CDR3 loop spans 15 amino acids. Trimming removed 0 bases from V and 7 bases from J, with 15 bases in between. The DNA for the CDR3 is TGTGCCATCAGTGAGTCGAGCGGAACCGTGGGGACCCAGTACTTC. Translating it yields CAISESSGTVGTQYF.

This clonotype showed up many times. This chain connects TRBV9 to TRBJ1-3; D not resolved. Germline V lookup: CDR1 SGDLS, CDR2 YYNGEE. Trimming stripped 3 bases from V and 0 bases from J, with 7 bases between. The CDR3 extends over 14 amino acids. This CDR3 is CASSAMDSGNTIYF. CDR3 nucleotides: TGTGCCAGCAGCGCCATGGACTCTGGAAACACCATATATTTT.

This clonotype was seen repeatedly, ten times or more. V gene TRBV7-9 combines with J gene TRBJ1-4; 7 bases agree with TRBD1. The CDR3 runs to 15 residues. V lost 6 bases and J lost 6; bases outside the gene matches: 10. CDR1 SEHNR and CDR2 FQNEAQ come from the germline V gene (reference sequence). The CDR3 DNA reads TGTGCCAGCAGTTTCTCATACAGGGGTGATGAAAAACTGTTTTTT. The encoded protein is CASSFSYRGDEKLFF.

This clonotype showed up many times. The V and J genes are TRBV5-1 and TRBJ1-6; D remains unclear. The CDR3 is made up of 17 amino acids. Germline CDR1 is SGHRS and CDR2 is YFSETQ. V lost 0 bases, J lost 0 bases, and 10 bases lay in between. This CDR3 reads CASSLEDKSSYNSPLHF. The DNA of the CDR3 is TGCGCCAGCAGCTTGGAAGACAAGAGCTCCTATAATTCACCCCTCCACTTT.

The V call is TRBV20-1, the J call TRBJ2-2; 8 bases line up with TRBD2. V lost 6 bases and J lost 15; bases outside the gene matches: 3. The CDR3 is 9 residues long. Germline lookup yields CDR1 DFQATT and CDR2 SNEGSKA (reference sequence). This CDR3 reads CSAVGGVFF. DNA for the CDR3: TGCAGTGCCGTCGGGGGGGTGTTTTTT.

The V and J genes are TRBV10-3 and TRBJ1-2; D gene ambiguous. V was clipped by 4 bases and J by 2 bases, with 14 bases between them. Germline CDR1 is ENHRY and CDR2 is SYGVKD. The CDR3 is made up of 15 amino acids. CDR3 residues: CAISGQQNHNYGYTF. The CDR3 DNA sequence: TGTGCCATCAGTGGCCAGCAGAATCACAACTATGGCTACACCTTC.

There are a few counts of this clonotype. The rearrangement joins TRBV28 to TRBJ2-7, with TRBD2 matching over 12 bases. CDR1 MDHEN and CDR2 SYDVKM come from the germline V gene. V dropped 6 bases and J dropped 6; count of bases not matched to a gene: 6. The CDR3 is made up of 14 amino acids. CDR3 sequence: CASRSLAGGTEQYF. For the CDR3, the DNA is TGTGCCAGCAGAAGTCTAGCGGGAGGGACCGAGCAGTACTTC.

The J gene is TRBJ2-2, the V gene TRBV7-9, with D possibly TRBD1 on 5 matching bases. This CDR3 spans 13 amino acids. V dropped 5 bases and J dropped 8 bases, with 12 bases sitting between them. The germline V gene encodes CDR1 SEHNR and CDR2 FQNEAQ (reference sequence). The DNA of the CDR3 is TGTGCCAGCAGCCCCACGAAGGGGGGGGAGCTGTTTTTT. Encoded protein: CASSPTKGGELFF.

DNA of the CDR3: TGTGCCAGCAGTGCCAGGACAAACCGCCGGGAGCTGTTTTTT. Amino acid sequence: CASSARTNRRELFF. V gene TRBV9 combines with J gene TRBJ2-2, with a weak D call TRBD1 (5 bases). Trimming pared 5 bases from V and 9 bases from J, leaving 17 bases between. Germline CDR1 reads SGDLS; CDR2 reads YYNGEE. CDR3 size: 14 residues. Drawing the rest from reference TRBV9 and TRBJ2-2, the complete variable domain is DSGVTQTPKHLITATGQRVTLRCSPRSGDLSVYWYQQSLDQGLQFLIQYYNGEERAKGNILERFSAQQFPDLHSELNLSSLELGDSALYFCASSARTNRRELFFGEGSRLTVL.

The chain carries TRBV7-7 and TRBJ2-5, with 10 bases that match TRBD2. Trimming at V came to 5 bases and at J to 3 bases, leaving 9 bases not matched to a gene. The CDR3 is made up of 16 amino acids. Germline CDR1 and CDR2: SSHAT and FNYEAQ (reference sequence). Here the CDR3 DNA reads TGTGCCAGCAGCCTCTCTAGCGGGAGTATGGAAGAGACCCAGTACTTC. Translating it yields CASSLSSGSMEETQYF.

The rearrangement links TRBV2 to TRBJ1-2; D unresolved. The CDR3 length is 12 residues. Trimming left V 6 bases short and J 4 bases short, with 9 bases between. The germline gives CDR1 SNHLY, CDR2 FYNNEI. CDR3 sequence reads: CASRPGVYGYTF. The CDR3 nucleotides read TGTGCCAGCAGACCCGGGGTCTATGGCTACACCTTC.

The chain carries TRBV12-3 or TRBV12-4 and TRBJ1-5; no definite D call. The CDR3 length is 12 residues. Deletions cut 5 bases from V and 5 bases from J, with 7 bases between. The CDR3 reads CASSPGYQPQHF. DNA for the CDR3: TGTGCCAGCAGTCCCGGATATCAGCCCCAGCATTTT.

The chain carries TRBV5-1 and TRBJ1-2; tentatively, D is TRBD1 (5 bases). Germline-derived CDR1 and CDR2 are SGHRS and YFSETQ. V lost 4 bases to trimming and J lost 0 bases, with 16 bases between them. CDR3 length equals 16 residues. Here the CDR3 reads CASSPAGQNPNYGYTF. The CDR3 nucleotides are TGCGCCAGCAGCCCCGCGGGGCAGAATCCTAACTATGGCTACACCTTC.